Given below is one T cell receptor beta chain in context. Its antigen is still unknown. This sample was taken from a study of cytomegalovirus exposure and HLA in healthy donors. Across the study: Earlier work reported 100 million to 130 million unique TCR beta sequences from 150 million to 200 million T cells. Study-level findings and limits: Later work found that TCR association rates differed between HLA loci; DRB1 had the most and HLA-C the fewest. Looking again later, the authors saw that most CMV-associated TCR beta chains seemed HLA-restricted.

13 Jbeta primers and 60 Vbeta primers were used for the PCR. TCRdb's copy holds only in-frame clones and misses some; the assay was immunoSEQ multiplex PCR. The table shows around 110,000 clones, with more than 70% occurring only once. This CDR3 has 14 residues. Trimming removed 0 bases at V and 8 bases at J, with 14 bases between. The germline gives CDR1 SGHRS, CDR2 YFSETQ. Sequencing input: PBMCs. This receptor was obtained from a man between 35 and 55 years old in good health and CMV-seronegative. The chain uses TRBV5-1 and TRBJ1-2, with D perhaps matching TRBD1 (6 bases). CDR3 sequence reads: CASSLVSGVEGYTF. CDR3 coding DNA: TGCGCCAGCAGCTTGGTATCAGGGGTCGAGGGCTACACCTTC. The entire variable domain, with the rest obtained from reference TRBV5-1 and TRBJ1-2, is as follows: KAGVTQTPRYLIKTRGQQVTLSCSPISGHRSVSWYQQTPGQGLQFLFEYFSETQRNKGNFPGRFSGRQFSNSRSEMNVSTLELGDSALYLCASSLVSGVEGYTFGSGTRLTVV.